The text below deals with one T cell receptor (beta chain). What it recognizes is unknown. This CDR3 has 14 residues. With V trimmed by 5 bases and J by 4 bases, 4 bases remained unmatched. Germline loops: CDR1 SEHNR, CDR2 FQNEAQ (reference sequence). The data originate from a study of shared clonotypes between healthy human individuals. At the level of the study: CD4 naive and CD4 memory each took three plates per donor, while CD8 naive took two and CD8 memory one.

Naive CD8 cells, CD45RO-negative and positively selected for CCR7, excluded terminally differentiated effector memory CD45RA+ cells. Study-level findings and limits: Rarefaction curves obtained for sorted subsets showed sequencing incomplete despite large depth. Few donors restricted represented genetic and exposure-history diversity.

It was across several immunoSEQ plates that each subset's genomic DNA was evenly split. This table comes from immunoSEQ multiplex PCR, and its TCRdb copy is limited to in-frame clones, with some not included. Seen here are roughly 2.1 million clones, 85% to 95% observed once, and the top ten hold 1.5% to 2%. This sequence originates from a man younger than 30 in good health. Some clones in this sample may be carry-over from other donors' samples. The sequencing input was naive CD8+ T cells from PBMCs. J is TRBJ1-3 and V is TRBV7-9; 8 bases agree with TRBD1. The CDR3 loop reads CASSQTGAGNTIYF. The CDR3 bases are TGTGCCAGCAGCCAGACAGGGGCCGGAAACACCATATATTTT.